There are a few counts of the clone carrying this T cell receptor beta chain. This specimen comes from a study of blood T cell repertoires in COVID-19. Libraries were prepared by immunoSEQ multiplex PCR; TCRdb keeps only in-frame clonotypes and omits some of them. Of more than 90,000 clones listed, around 82% are singletons. The CDR3 spans 14 residues. From germline, CDR1 is MNHNY and CDR2 SVGAGI (reference sequence). Trimming pared 6 bases from V and 3 bases from J, leaving 15 bases between. The rearrangement uses TRBV6-6 and TRBJ2-7, with D possibly matching TRBD1 (6 bases). The TCR comes from a human donor in a cohort sampled during active COVID-19. Material for sequencing was peripheral blood. The CDR3 DNA is TGTGCCAGCAGCTATCCGACCAGGGGCTACGAGCAGTACTTC. It yields the protein CASSYPTRGYEQYF.